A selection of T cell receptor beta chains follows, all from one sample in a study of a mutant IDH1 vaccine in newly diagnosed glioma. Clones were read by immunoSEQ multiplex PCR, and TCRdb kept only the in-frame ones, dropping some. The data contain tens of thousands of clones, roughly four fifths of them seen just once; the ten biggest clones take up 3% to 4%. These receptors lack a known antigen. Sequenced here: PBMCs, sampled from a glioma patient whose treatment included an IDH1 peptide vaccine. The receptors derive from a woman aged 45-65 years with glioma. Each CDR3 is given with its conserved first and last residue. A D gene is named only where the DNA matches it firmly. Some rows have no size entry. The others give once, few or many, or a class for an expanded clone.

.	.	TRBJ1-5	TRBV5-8	CASRITNMPNNSNQPQHF	TGTGCCAGCAGGATTACAAATATGCCTAACAATAGCAATCAGCCCCAGCATTTT
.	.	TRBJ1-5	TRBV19	CASSEAQLNQHF	TGTGCCAGCTCCGAAGCTCAACTTAACCAGCATTTT
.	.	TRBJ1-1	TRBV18	CASSTFQGAATAEAFF	TGTGCCAGCTCAACCTTCCAGGGAGCCGCCACGGCTGAAGCTTTCTTT
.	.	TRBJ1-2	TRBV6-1	CASSVDGSYGYTF	TGTGCCAGCAGCGTCGACGGTTCTTATGGCTACACCTTC
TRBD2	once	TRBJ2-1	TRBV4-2	CASSQDRGGDLGEQFF	TGTGCCAGCAGCCAAGATCGCGGGGGGGACCTCGGTGAGCAGTTCTTC
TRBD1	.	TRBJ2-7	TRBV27	CASSPRDRPTYEQYF	TGTGCCAGCAGTCCCCGGGACAGGCCGACCTACGAGCAGTACTTC
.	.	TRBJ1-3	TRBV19	CASILEHSGNTIYF	TGTGCCAGTATCCTCGAACACTCTGGAAACACCATATATTTT
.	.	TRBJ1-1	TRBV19	CASSISRNTEAFF	TGTGCCAGTAGTATCTCCCGGAACACTGAAGCTTTCTTT
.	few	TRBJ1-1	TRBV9	CASSVEAGEWNTEAFF	TGTGCCAGCAGCGTAGAGGCCGGTGAGTGGAACACTGAAGCTTTCTTT
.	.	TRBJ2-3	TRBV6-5	CASSYDYTDTQYF	TGTGCCAGCAGTTATGATTACACAGATACGCAGTATTTT
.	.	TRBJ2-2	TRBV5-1	CASSLTQGHRGVPYTGELFF	TGCGCCAGCAGCTTGACACAGGGCCATCGAGGTGTTCCTTACACCGGGGAGCTGTTTTTT
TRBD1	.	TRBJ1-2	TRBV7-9	CASSLEAGGGYGYTF	TGTGCCAGCAGCTTAGAAGCAGGGGGCGGCTATGGCTACACCTTC
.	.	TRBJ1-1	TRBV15	CATSRGGQKNTEAFF	TGTGCCACCAGCAGAGGGGGGCAAAAGAACACTGAAGCTTTCTTT
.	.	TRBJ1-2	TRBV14	CASSPGLEYGYTF	TGTGCCAGCAGCCCGGGACTAGAATATGGCTACACCTTC
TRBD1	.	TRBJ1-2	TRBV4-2	CASSQGTGERTF	TGTGCCAGCAGCCAAGGCACAGGGGAACGCACCTTC
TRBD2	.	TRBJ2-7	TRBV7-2	CASSFTWTSPSYEQYF	TGTGCCAGCAGCTTCACCTGGACTAGCCCCTCCTACGAGCAGTACTTC
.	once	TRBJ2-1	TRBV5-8	CASSLEQTQFF	TGTGCCAGCAGCTTGGAACAGACGCAGTTCTTC
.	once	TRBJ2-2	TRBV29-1	CSPELVSATGELFF	TGCAGCCCTGAGCTCGTCTCGGCTACCGGGGAGCTGTTTTTT
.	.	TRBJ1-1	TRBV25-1	CASSSRLSGWDTEAFF	TGTGCCAGCAGTTCCCGTCTGAGCGGATGGGACACTGAAGCTTTCTTT
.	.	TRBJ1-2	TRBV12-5	CASAFGYGYTF	TGTGCTAGTGCCTTTGGATATGGCTACACCTTC
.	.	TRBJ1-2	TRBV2	CASRGTVNYGYTF	TGTGCCAGCAGGGGGACCGTTAACTATGGCTACACCTTC
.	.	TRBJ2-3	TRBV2	CASSEIEDTQYF	TGTGCCAGCAGTGAAATCGAAGATACGCAGTATTTT
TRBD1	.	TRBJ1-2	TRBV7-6	CASSPRTGGYGYTF	TGTGCCAGCAGCCCAAGGACAGGGGGCTATGGCTACACCTTC
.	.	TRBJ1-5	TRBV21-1	CASSPRKTPDGNQPQHF	TGTGCCAGCAGCCCTCGGAAGACCCCTGATGGCAATCAGCCCCAGCATTTT
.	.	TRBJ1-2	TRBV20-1	CSASDGAGYTF	TGCAGTGCTAGTGATGGGGCTGGCTACACCTTC
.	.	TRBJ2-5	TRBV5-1	CASRPTVTGQETQYF	TGCGCCAGCCGCCCGACAGTGACCGGGCAAGAGACCCAGTACTTC
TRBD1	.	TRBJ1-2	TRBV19	CASLRDSGGYTF	TGTGCCAGTCTTCGGGACAGCGGGGGCTACACCTTC
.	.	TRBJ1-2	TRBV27	CASSLKGNYGYTF	TGTGCCAGCAGTTTAAAGGGTAACTATGGCTACACCTTC
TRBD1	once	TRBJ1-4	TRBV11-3	CASSSRTGQRNEKLFF	TGTGCCAGCAGTTCCCGGACGGGACAGCGTAATGAAAAACTGTTTTTT
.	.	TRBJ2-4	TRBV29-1	CSVRTELAKNIQYF	TGCAGCGTGAGGACAGAGCTAGCCAAAAACATTCAGTACTTC
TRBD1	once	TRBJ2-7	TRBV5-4	CASSLATGEYEQYF	TGTGCCAGCAGCTTGGCGACAGGGGAATACGAGCAGTACTTC
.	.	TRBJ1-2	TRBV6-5	CASTPKAGMVYGYTF	TGTGCCAGCACCCCGAAGGCAGGGATGGTCTATGGCTACACCTTC
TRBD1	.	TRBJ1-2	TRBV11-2	CASSSGPGTGEIRGYTF	TGTGCCAGCAGCTCAGGACCCGGGACAGGAGAGATTAGGGGCTACACCTTC
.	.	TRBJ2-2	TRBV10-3	CAISGPQGAGELFF	TGTGCCATCAGTGGCCCACAGGGTGCCGGGGAGCTGTTTTTT
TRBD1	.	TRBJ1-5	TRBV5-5	CASSPGQLHQPQHF	TGTGCCAGCAGCCCGGGACAGCTACATCAGCCCCAGCATTTT
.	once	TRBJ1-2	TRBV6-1	CASSENSQKYGYTF	TGTGCCAGCAGTGAAAACAGCCAAAAGTATGGCTACACCTTC
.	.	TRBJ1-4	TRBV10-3	CAISGGEKLFF	TGTGCCATCAGTGGGGGTGAAAAACTGTTTTTT
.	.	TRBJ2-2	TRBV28	CASRRQGSGTGELFF	TGTGCCAGCAGACGCCAGGGCTCTGGCACCGGGGAGCTGTTTTTT
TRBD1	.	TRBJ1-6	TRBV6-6	CASQTGGVRSLHF	TGTGCCAGTCAGACAGGGGGGGTTCGATCCCTCCACTTT
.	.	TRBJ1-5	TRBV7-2	CASSLGGWGNQPQHF	TGTGCCAGCAGCTTAGGGGGGTGGGGCAATCAGCCCCAGCATTTT
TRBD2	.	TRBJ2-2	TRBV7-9	CASSRAGGLPGELFF	TGTGCCAGCAGCCGAGCGGGGGGCCTCCCCGGGGAGCTGTTTTTT
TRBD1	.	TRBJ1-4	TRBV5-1	CASSLGTGGNKLFF	TGCGCCAGCAGCCTGGGGACAGGGGGCAACAAACTGTTTTTT
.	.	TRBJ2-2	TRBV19	CATTGRYTGELFF	TGTGCCACTACTGGCAGATACACCGGGGAGCTGTTTTTT
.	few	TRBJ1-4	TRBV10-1	CASSEGGTEKLFF	TGCGCCAGCAGTGAGGGAGGGACTGAAAAACTGTTTTTT
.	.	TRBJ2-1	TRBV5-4	CASSGTGSSYNEQFF	TGTGCCAGCAGCGGTACAGGTAGCTCCTACAATGAGCAGTTCTTC
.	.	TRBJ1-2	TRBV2	CASKNYRYTF	TGTGCCAGCAAGAACTATCGCTACACCTTC
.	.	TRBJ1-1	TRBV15	CATSRDPGTTEAFF	TGTGCCACCAGCAGAGATCCGGGCACCACTGAAGCTTTCTTT
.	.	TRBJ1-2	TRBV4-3	CASSQDRDLRSYTF	TGCGCCAGCAGCCAAGATAGGGACCTCAGGTCCTACACCTTC
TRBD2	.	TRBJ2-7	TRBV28	CASSPLGEGSYEQYF	TGTGCCAGCAGTCCCCTGGGGGAGGGGAGCTACGAGCAGTACTTC
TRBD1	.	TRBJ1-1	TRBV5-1	CASSLAGGYTEAFF	TGCGCCAGCAGCTTGGCAGGGGGGTACACTGAAGCTTTCTTT
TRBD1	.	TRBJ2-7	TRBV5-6	CASSSGLRTGGSYEQYF	TGTGCCAGCAGCTCGGGTCTTAGGACAGGGGGCTCCTACGAGCAGTACTTC
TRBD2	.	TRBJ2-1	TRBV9	CASSVGTSGTYNEQFF	TGTGCCAGCAGCGTAGGGACTAGCGGAACCTACAATGAGCAGTTCTTC
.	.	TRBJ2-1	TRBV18	CASSGTPGYNEQFF	TGTGCCAGCTCCGGGACACCGGGTTACAATGAGCAGTTCTTC
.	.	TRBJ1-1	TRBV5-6	CASSPKGGRAFF	TGTGCCAGCAGCCCGAAGGGAGGACGGGCTTTCTTT
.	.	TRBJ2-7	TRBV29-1	CSIGWAGSYEQYF	TGCAGCATAGGGTGGGCAGGGTCCTACGAGCAGTACTTC
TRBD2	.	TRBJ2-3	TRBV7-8	CASSPGLAGVDTQYF	TGTGCCAGCAGCCCGGGACTAGCGGGGGTTGATACGCAGTATTTT
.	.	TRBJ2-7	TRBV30	CAWSSRTDLGF	TGTGCCTGGAGTTCGAGGACTGACTTGGGCTTC
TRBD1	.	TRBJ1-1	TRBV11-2	CASSTDRALAFF	TGTGCCAGCAGTACGGACAGGGCCTTAGCTTTCTTT
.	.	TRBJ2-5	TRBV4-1	CASSQDRVGQETQYF	TGCGCCAGCAGCCAAGATCGGGTGGGCCAAGAGACCCAGTACTTC
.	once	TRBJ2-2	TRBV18	CASSLWDSSGGELFF	TGTGCCAGCTCACTCTGGGACTCATCTGGCGGGGAGCTGTTTTTT